These 30 T cell receptor beta chains were all obtained from the same sample, sequenced in a study of identical twins. A single record per CDR3 protein comes from TCRdb applying MiXCR to the 5' RACE reads. The table has about 790,000 distinct CDR3 sequences, roughly 20% seen once. These data were also reused for a study on T cells expressing NK-cell markers.

Sequenced material: PBMCs. The receptors shown here come from a woman aged 18-29 years in good health.

The chain recombines TRBV29-1 with TRBJ2-1, with 8 nucleotides matching TRBD1. The CDR3 sequence is 13 residues long. Germline V gene data show CDR1 as SQVTM and CDR2 as ANQGSEA. After removal of 6 bases from V and 8 bases from J, the junction contained 9 bases not matched to a gene. CDR3 DNA sequence: TGCAGCGTAGTTACAGGGGGTCGGGATGAGCAGTTCTTC. As protein: CSVVTGGRDEQFF.

This clonotype appeared a few times. The chain is built from TRBV6-1 and TRBJ1-3; perhaps TRBD1 as D (6 bases). V was shortened by 8 bases and J by 3 bases, with 11 bases between the two germline ends. The V gene's germline CDR1 is MNHNS and CDR2 SASEGT. The CDR3 covers 13 residues. The CDR3 is CASLQGNGNTIYF. CDR3 in DNA: TGTGCCAGCCTCCAGGGGAATGGAAACACCATATATTTT.

This chain uses TRBV12-5 with TRBJ1-1; a possible D gene is TRBD1 (6 bases). This CDR3 has 14 amino acids. With 4 bases removed from V and 0 bases from J, the gap between germline ends came to 9 bases. CDR1 is LGHNT, CDR2 FRNRAP, per germline. CDR3: CASGYGTLNTEAFF. The DNA for the CDR3 is TGTGCTAGTGGTTATGGGACATTGAACACTGAAGCTTTCTTT.

The chain is built from TRBV9 and TRBJ1-2; D is unclear. The CDR3 has 15 residues. Germline lookup yields CDR1 SGDLS and CDR2 YYNGEE. The V end lost 0 bases, the J end lost 5 bases, and 14 bases lay between the germline ends. CDR3 sequence (DNA): TGTGCCAGCAGCGTAGATACGGCAGGCGCGTATGGCTACACCTTC. This gives the protein CASSVDTAGAYGYTF.

This sequence joins TRBV14 and TRBJ2-1; either TRBD1 or TRBD2 may supply D (6 bases each). CDR3 length: 14 amino acids. CDR1 SGHDN and CDR2 FVKESK come from the germline V gene. Trimming pared 1 base from V and 9 bases from J, leaving 13 bases between. CDR3 sequence: CASSQGSGGGEQFF. DNA of the CDR3: TGTGCCAGCAGCCAAGGGTCTGGAGGGGGTGAGCAGTTCTTC.

This clonotype came up a few times. V is TRBV5-6 and J is TRBJ2-7; perhaps D is TRBD1 or TRBD2 (5 bases each). Germline V CDR1 and CDR2: SGHDT, YYEEEE. V was trimmed by 1 base and J by 1 base, leaving 18 bases between them. This CDR3 spans 17 amino acids. CDR3 protein: CASSLTGGGLGSYEQYF. CDR3 in DNA: TGTGCCAGCAGCTTGACAGGCGGCGGACTGGGTTCCTACGAGCAGTACTTC.

The chain carries TRBV15 and TRBJ2-3; D remains ambiguous. Germline assignment: CDR1 LNHNV and CDR2 YYDKDF (reference sequence). Deletions cut 3 bases from V and 6 bases from J, with 13 bases between. The CDR3 contains 14 residues. In DNA form, the CDR3 reads TGTGCCACCAGCAGTGGCTACCTCACCGATACGCAGTATTTT. It codes for CATSSGYLTDTQYF.

In this sample, this clonotype turned up a few times. The J gene is TRBJ2-5, the V gene TRBV7-6; D not resolved. Germline V gene data show CDR1 as SGHVS and CDR2 as FNYEAQ. V gave up 1 base and J gave up 4 bases, with 13 bases separating them. CDR3 size: 15 residues. The CDR3 here is CASSLGPQSGETQYF. The DNA of the CDR3 is TGTGCCAGCAGCTTAGGTCCCCAGAGTGGAGAGACCCAGTACTTC. Full variable domain (remainder filled in from reference TRBV7-6 and TRBJ2-5): GAGVSQSPRYKVTKRGQDVALRCDPISGHVSLYWYRQALGQGPEFLTYFNYEAQQDKSGLPNDRFSAERPEGSISTLTIQRTEQRDSAMYRCASSLGPQSGETQYFGPGTRLLVL.

This clonotype was observed a handful of times. The chain recombines TRBV9 with TRBJ1-2; TRBD1 aligns across 10 bases. V trimming: 2 bases; J trimming: 4 bases; junction bases outside the gene matches: 8. This CDR3 has 16 amino acids. The germline V gene encodes CDR1 SGDLS and CDR2 YYNGEE. As DNA, the CDR3 is TGTGCCAGCAGCGTCGGGACAGGGGCCCCGGGCTATGGCTACACCTTC. Translating it yields CASSVGTGAPGYGYTF.

This clonotype was found a few times. The chain couples TRBV7-9 to TRBJ2-5, with 10 bases aligning to TRBD2. Looked up from germline, CDR1 is SEHNR and CDR2 is FQNEAQ (reference sequence). CDR3 length: 15 residues. Unmatched junction bases numbered 8, after V lost 6 bases and J lost 4 bases. As DNA, the CDR3 is TGTGCCAGCAGTTCCTGGAGCGGGGGGGCAGAGACCCAGTACTTC. As protein: CASSSWSGGAETQYF.

The rearrangement joins TRBV2 to TRBJ2-7; weak D call: TRBD1 (5 bases). Trimming cost V 5 bases and J 0 bases, with 11 bases left between them. The CDR3 covers 14 residues. The germline V gene has CDR1 SNHLY and CDR2 FYNNEI. CDR3 sequence: CASSYRQPSYEQYF. DNA of the CDR3: TGTGCCAGCAGTTACCGACAGCCCTCCTACGAGCAGTACTTC. The entire variable domain, with the rest obtained from reference TRBV2 and TRBJ2-7, is as follows: EPEVTQTPSHQVTQMGQEVILRCVPISNHLYFYWYRQILGQKVEFLVSFYNNEISEKSEIFDDQFSVERPDGSNFTLKIRSTKLEDSAMYFCASSYRQPSYEQYFGPGTRLTVT.

The chain joins TRBV6-6 to TRBJ1-5; D unresolved. Germline V CDR1 and CDR2: MNHNY, SVGAGI (reference sequence). V lost 8 bases, J lost 0 bases, and 5 bases lay in between. The CDR3 has 12 residues. The CDR3 spells CASWGSNQPQHF. CDR3 coding DNA: TGTGCCAGCTGGGGTAGCAATCAGCCCCAGCATTTT.

The sample holds many counts of this clonotype. The genes are TRBV7-2 and TRBJ1-2; 9 nucleotides match TRBD1. CDR3 length: 15 residues. The V segment lost 1 base and the J segment 4 bases; nucleotides outside the gene matches: 4. Germline CDR1 SGHTA, CDR2 FQGNSA. The CDR3 loop is CASSLGQGVRYGYTF. CDR3 DNA sequence: TGTGCCAGCAGCTTAGGACAGGGGGTGCGCTATGGCTACACCTTC.

The chain has TRBV20-1 and TRBJ2-7; 7 bases agree with TRBD1. Losses at the gene ends were 6 bases for V and 5 bases for J; bases not matched to a gene: 16. Germline assignment: CDR1 DFQATT and CDR2 SNEGSKA (reference sequence). The CDR3 has 15 amino acids. The CDR3 loop reads CSAHKGQLSSHEQYF. The CDR3 DNA reads as TGCAGTGCCCACAAGGGACAGCTTTCCTCTCACGAGCAGTACTTC.

The J gene is TRBJ2-5, the V gene TRBV5-1; D is possibly TRBD1 (6 bases). Trimming shortened V by 1 base and J by 2 bases, and 9 bases separated the two germline ends. Germline loops: CDR1 SGHRS, CDR2 YFSETQ. CDR3 length: 14 residues. Here the CDR3 DNA reads TGCGCCAGCAGCTTGTTCGGACAGCAAGAGACCCAGTACTTC. The encoded protein is CASSLFGQQETQYF.

This clonotype was detected many times. The chain has TRBV5-6 and TRBJ2-3, with TRBD2 matching over 7 bases. Per the germline V gene, CDR1 is SGHDT and CDR2 is YYEEEE. V dropped 4 bases and J dropped 0; count of bases not matched to a gene: 2. This CDR3 is 14 amino acids long. The CDR3 region is CASSGAGSTDTQYF. CDR3 DNA sequence: TGTGCCAGCAGCGGAGCGGGGAGCACAGATACGCAGTATTTT.

The rearrangement joins TRBV5-5 to TRBJ2-5; a possible D gene is TRBD1 (5 bases). Germline lookup yields CDR1 SGHKS and CDR2 YYEKEE (reference sequence). The CDR3 is 14 amino acids. V was cut by 1 base and J by 3 bases, with 10 bases left in between. Here the CDR3 reads CASSLRTMKETQYF. As DNA, the CDR3 is TGTGCCAGCAGCTTGCGGACAATGAAAGAGACCCAGTACTTC.

This clonotype showed up just a few times. The chain uses TRBV7-8 and TRBJ2-1, with D possibly called TRBD1 or TRBD2 (5 bases each). The CDR3 extends over 15 amino acids. V lost 1 base and J 3 bases, leaving 10 bases between the germline ends. CDR1 SGHVS and CDR2 FQNEAQ come from the germline V gene. CDR3 protein: CASSLGGTHYNEQFF. The DNA for the CDR3 is TGTGCCAGCAGCTTAGGAGGGACCCACTACAATGAGCAGTTCTTC.

This sequence joins TRBV20-1 and TRBJ2-2, with D possibly matching TRBD2 (7 bases). Germline loops: CDR1 DFQATT, CDR2 SNEGSKA (reference sequence). The germline V and J ends were trimmed by 3 bases and 6 bases, with 8 bases remaining between them. This CDR3 region has 12 residues. The CDR3 protein is CSASGGPGELFF. The CDR3 DNA reads TGCAGTGCTAGCGGGGGGCCCGGGGAGCTGTTTTTT.

Within the sample, this clonotype is medium-sized. The chain carries TRBV20-1 and TRBJ2-7, with 7 bases that match TRBD2. The CDR3 covers 14 residues. Germline V CDR1 and CDR2: DFQATT, SNEGSKA (reference sequence). Unmatched junction bases numbered 11, after V lost 7 bases and J lost 2 bases. CDR3: CSVQKRDQAYEQYF. In nucleotides, the CDR3 is TGCAGTGTCCAGAAGCGGGATCAGGCCTACGAGCAGTACTTC.

This rearrangement joins TRBV20-1 to TRBJ2-3; TRBD1 agrees at 12 bases. V gave up 1 base and J gave up 4 bases; unmatched junction bases: 9. CDR1 is DFQATT and CDR2 is SNEGSKA in the germline V gene (reference sequence). This CDR3 spans 17 amino acids. The CDR3 reads CSARANTGTGGADTQYF. In DNA form, the CDR3 reads TGCAGTGCTAGAGCCAACACCGGGACAGGGGGCGCAGATACGCAGTATTTT.

This clonotype was detected only a few times. The J gene is TRBJ2-7, the V gene TRBV14; 11 bases fit TRBD2. CDR1 and CDR2 (germline): SGHDN, FVKESK. This CDR3 has 17 residues. V shed 3 bases and J 4 bases; nucleotides not matched to a gene: 11. The CDR3 reads CASSQTTLAGGGYEQYF. The CDR3 coding sequence is TGTGCCAGCAGCCAGACAACGCTAGCGGGAGGAGGGTACGAGCAGTACTTC.

This clonotype appeared a few times. The V gene is TRBV7-2, the J gene TRBJ2-1; D is unclear. CDR3 size: 14 residues. CDR1 and CDR2 (germline): SGHTA, FQGNSA. Trimming shortened V by 2 bases and J by 6 bases, and 11 bases separated the two germline ends. The CDR3 DNA sequence: TGTGCCAGCAGCTTACAAGGTTACCCCAATGAGCAGTTCTTC. Translating it yields CASSLQGYPNEQFF.

The sample holds a few counts of this clonotype. The CDR3 DNA sequence: TGCGCCAGCAGCTTGGAAGGCGAGATAAAAGCTTTCTTT. Translation: CASSLEGEIKAFF. The chain is built from TRBV5-1 and TRBJ1-1, with D unclear. The germline V gene encodes CDR1 SGHRS and CDR2 YFSETQ. V was cut by 0 bases and J by 9 bases, with 12 bases left in between. This CDR3 contains 13 residues.

The rearrangement links TRBV5-1 to TRBJ2-6; 7 bases line up with TRBD1. CDR1 and CDR2 from the germline V gene are SGHRS and YFSETQ. The CDR3 extends over 17 amino acids. V lost 2 bases to trimming and J lost 0 bases; unmatched junction nucleotides: 5. CDR3 in amino acids: CASSFGTDPSGANVLTF. For the CDR3, the DNA is TGCGCCAGCAGCTTCGGGACAGACCCCTCTGGGGCCAACGTCCTGACTTTC.

The genes are TRBV27 and TRBJ2-3; D could derive from TRBD1 or TRBD2 (5 bases each). Germline assignment: CDR1 MNHEY and CDR2 SMNVEV (reference sequence). The V end was cut by 2 bases, the J end by 4 bases, with 13 bases between. The CDR3 is made up of 15 amino acids. CDR3 sequence reads: CASSLELGDADTQYF. The CDR3 nucleotides are TGTGCCAGCAGTTTAGAACTTGGGGACGCAGATACGCAGTATTTT.

This clonotype was counted between two and nine times. V gene TRBV10-3 combines with J gene TRBJ2-1, with 10 bases matching TRBD2. The V segment lost 10 bases and the J segment 1 base; nucleotides outside the gene matches: 1. Per germline, CDR1 ENHRY and CDR2 SYGVKD. The CDR3 length is 13 residues. The DNA for the CDR3 is TGTGCCACTAGCGGGGGTTCCTACAATGAGCAGTTCTTC. This sequence encodes CATSGGSYNEQFF.

This clonotype was detected only a few times. This sequence joins TRBV29-1 and TRBJ1-5; TRBD1 might be the D (5 bases). This CDR3 comprises 14 residues. CDR1 and CDR2 (germline): SQVTM, ANQGSEA. V lost 6 bases and J lost 2, with 14 bases in between. For the CDR3, the DNA is TGCAGCGTCCAACTGACAGCAGGCAATCAGCCCCAGCATTTT. Translating it yields CSVQLTAGNQPQHF. Full variable domain (missing parts from reference TRBV29-1 and TRBJ1-5): SAVISQKPSRDICQRGTSLTIQCQVDSQVTMMFWYRQQPGQSLTLIATANQGSEATYESGFVIDKFPISRPNLTFSTLTVSNMSPEDSSIYLCSVQLTAGNQPQHFGDGTRLSIL.

This chain connects TRBV5-5 to TRBJ2-2, with 8 bases lining up with TRBD1. Losses at the gene ends were 5 bases for V and 2 bases for J; bases not matched to a gene: 5. Per germline, CDR1 SGHKS and CDR2 YYEKEE (reference sequence). The CDR3 runs 15 residues. CDR3 nucleotide sequence: TGTGCCAGCAGGGGTGGGACAGGAAACACCGGGGAGCTGTTTTTT. Protein sequence: CASRGGTGNTGELFF.

This clonotype has more than one count but fewer than ten. V usage is TRBV23-1 and J usage is TRBJ1-1, with a weak D call TRBD1 (6 bases). TRBV23-1 is an open reading frame, and its role is uncertain. The V end lost 4 bases, the J end lost 2 bases, and 11 bases lay between the germline ends. CDR3 length: 14 amino acids. DNA for the CDR3: TGCGCCAGCAGTCCGTGGGACACCAACACTGAAGCTTTCTTT. Amino acid sequence: CASSPWDTNTEAFF.